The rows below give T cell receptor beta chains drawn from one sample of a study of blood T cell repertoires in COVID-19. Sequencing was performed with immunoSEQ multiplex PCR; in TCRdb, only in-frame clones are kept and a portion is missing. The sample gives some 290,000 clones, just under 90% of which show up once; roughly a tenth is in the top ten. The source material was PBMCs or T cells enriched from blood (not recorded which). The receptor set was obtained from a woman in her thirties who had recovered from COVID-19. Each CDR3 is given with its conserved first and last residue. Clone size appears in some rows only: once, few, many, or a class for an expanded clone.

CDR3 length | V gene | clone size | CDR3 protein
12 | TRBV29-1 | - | CSVEGNYYGYTF
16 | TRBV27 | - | CASSPTIAGLSYEQYF
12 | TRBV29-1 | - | CSGQTDSNEAFF
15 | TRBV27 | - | CASFLYRGLGIEQFF
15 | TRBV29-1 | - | CSVYVRTSGSAEQYF
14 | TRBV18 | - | CASSPLLEFNEQFF
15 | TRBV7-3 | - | CASSSLAGEMNEQFF
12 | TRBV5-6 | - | CASSLSSYEQYF
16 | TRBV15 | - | CATSRGTGGFYNEQFF
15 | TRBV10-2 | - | CASRPSGRGYNEQFF
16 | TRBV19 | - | CATTGTSGWITGELFF
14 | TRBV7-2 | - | CASSLGQGSYGYTF
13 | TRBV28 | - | CASSYTFNTEAFF
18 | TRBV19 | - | CASSIQAGREGYYNEQFF
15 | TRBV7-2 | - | CASSFTTLGGEGYTF
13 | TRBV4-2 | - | CASSQDRGDTQYF
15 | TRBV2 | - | CASSPIDSGANVLTF
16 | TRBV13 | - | CASSLGASGKTDTQYF
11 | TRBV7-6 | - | CASSPAIEQFF
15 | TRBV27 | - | CATKTPSSSYNEQFF
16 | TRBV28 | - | CASSLWGTVVTDTQYF
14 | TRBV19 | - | CASSIGGGITEAFF
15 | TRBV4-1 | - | CASSYLEGSNQPQHF
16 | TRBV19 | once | CASSMGLVLTSYEQYF
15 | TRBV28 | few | CASSLLQGSNQPQHF
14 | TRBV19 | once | CASSSGRAAYEQYF
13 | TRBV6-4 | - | CASSATRGYGYTF
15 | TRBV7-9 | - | CASSLAWEVLNEQFF
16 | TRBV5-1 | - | CASRSHRENFVDEQYF
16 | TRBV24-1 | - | CATAGTSGRSNNEQFF
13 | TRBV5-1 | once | CASRVGLNTEAFF
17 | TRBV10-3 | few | CAISESGFQGGNQPQHF
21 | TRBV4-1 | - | CASSQDLAGLAGGPDTGELFF
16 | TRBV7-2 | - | CASSSELGLVRYEQYF
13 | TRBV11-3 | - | CASSLDPQGTQYF
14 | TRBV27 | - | CASTPRSPSYEQYF
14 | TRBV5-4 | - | CASSLGGPWETQYF
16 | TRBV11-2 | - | CASSLGWTGVYTEAFF
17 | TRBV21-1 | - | CASSRGAGGESYNEQFF
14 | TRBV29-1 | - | CSARLADTYNEQFF
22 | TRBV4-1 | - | CASSQDWARRIDGTESSYEQYF
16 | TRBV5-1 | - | CASSLVTGGVSDTQYF
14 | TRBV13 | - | CASSHGQGTDTQYF
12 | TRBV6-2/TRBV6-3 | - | CASSRSSYEQYF
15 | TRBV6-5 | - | CASSPRQGVTDTQYF
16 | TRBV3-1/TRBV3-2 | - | CASSLLSGGPWNEQFF
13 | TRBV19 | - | CASGTGFPYEQYF
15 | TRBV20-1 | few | CSASSTGGAWHEQYF
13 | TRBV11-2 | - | CASSALRAGELFF
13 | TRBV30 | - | CAFRVTGNQPQHF
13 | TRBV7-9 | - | CASSEETYYEQYF
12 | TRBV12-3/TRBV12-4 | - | CASSPTSNEQFF
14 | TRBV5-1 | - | CASSFLGGNEKLFF
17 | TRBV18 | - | CASSPTGQGSGNQPQHF
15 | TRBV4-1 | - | CASSPPPAGDYGYTF
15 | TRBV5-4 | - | CASSWGGTGNEKLFF
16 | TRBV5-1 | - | CASSLLAGYGANVLTF
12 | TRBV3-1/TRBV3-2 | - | CASSLAEETQYF
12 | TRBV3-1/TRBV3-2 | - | CASSQTSSGYTF
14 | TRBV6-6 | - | CASSYLHRVTEAFF